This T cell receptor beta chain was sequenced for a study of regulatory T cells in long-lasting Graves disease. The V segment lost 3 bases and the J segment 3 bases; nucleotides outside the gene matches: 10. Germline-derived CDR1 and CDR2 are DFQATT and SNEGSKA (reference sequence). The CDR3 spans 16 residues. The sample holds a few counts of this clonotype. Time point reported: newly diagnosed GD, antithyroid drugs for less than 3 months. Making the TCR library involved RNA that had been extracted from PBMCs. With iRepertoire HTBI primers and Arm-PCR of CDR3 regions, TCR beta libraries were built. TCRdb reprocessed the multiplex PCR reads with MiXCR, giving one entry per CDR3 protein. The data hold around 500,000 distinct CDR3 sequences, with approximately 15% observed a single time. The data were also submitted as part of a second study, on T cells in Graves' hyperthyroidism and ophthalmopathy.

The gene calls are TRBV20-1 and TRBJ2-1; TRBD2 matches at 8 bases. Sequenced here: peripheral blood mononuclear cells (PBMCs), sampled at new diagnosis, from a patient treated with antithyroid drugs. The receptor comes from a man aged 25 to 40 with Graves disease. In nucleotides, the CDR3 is TGCAGTGCTAGGAATCCAGCGGGAGTGGTCTACAATGAGCAGTTCTTC. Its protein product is CSARNPAGVVYNEQFF.